This passage covers 13 T cell receptor beta chains from one sample sequenced in a study of T cells in Graves' hyperthyroidism and ophthalmopathy. RNA transcripts gave rise to amplified TCR beta CDR3 regions. The TCR CDR3 was amplified in a first-round RT-PCR using the HTBI primer set. From the multiplex PCR reads, TCRdb called clonotypes with MiXCR, one entry per CDR3 protein. The repertoire holds nearly 600,000 distinct CDR3 sequences, with 14% as singletons. Material for sequencing was blood. The receptors were gathered from a woman younger than 30 with Graves' ophthalmopathy.

This chain uses TRBV5-1 with TRBJ2-3, with TRBD1 identical over 8 bases. The CDR3 is made up of 16 amino acids. The V gene's germline CDR1 is SGHRS and CDR2 YFSETQ. J lost 2 bases, V lost 0 bases, and 5 bases had no gene match. CDR3 DNA: TGCGCCAGCAGCTTGGCCACAGGGGGGAACACAGATACGCAGTATTTT. Translating it yields CASSLATGGNTDTQYF.

This clonotype was picked up many times. This sequence joins TRBV2 and TRBJ2-3, with 7 bases lining up with TRBD1. Germline CDR1 SNHLY, CDR2 FYNNEI. The length of the CDR3 is 15 residues. Losses at the gene ends were 3 bases for V and 4 bases for J; bases not matched to a gene: 7. The CDR3 coding sequence is TGTGCCAGCAGTGAGGTAGGGGGCGCTTCAGATACGCAGTATTTT. Translation: CASSEVGGASDTQYF.

This clonotype was seen a handful of times. CDR3 residues: CSAHSLNTGELFF. CDR3 in DNA: TGCAGCGCACACTCCCTGAACACCGGGGAGCTGTTTTTT. This chain uses TRBV29-1 with TRBJ2-2, with unresolved D. The V gene lost 7 bases and the J gene lost 1 base, with 10 bases spanning the gap. The CDR3 spans 13 residues. Germline CDR1 and CDR2: SQVTM and ANQGSEA.

The sample holds a few counts of this clonotype. This chain connects TRBV4-1 to TRBJ1-2; D call uncertain. CDR3 length: 15 residues. The germline V gene has CDR1 MGHRA and CDR2 YSYEKL. Trimming stripped 1 base from V and 4 bases from J, with 13 bases between. The CDR3 reads CASSQGLGRFYGYTF. In DNA form, the CDR3 reads TGCGCCAGCAGCCAAGGTTTAGGCCGGTTCTATGGCTACACCTTC.

Of note for this clonotype: A read error may be the cause here, since a much bigger clone is one base away. The chain couples TRBV5-1 to TRBJ2-3; tentative D call: TRBD1 (6 bases). V lost 7 bases, J lost 4 bases, and 13 bases lay in between. The CDR3 is 13 amino acids. In germline, CDR1 is SGHRS, CDR2 YFSETQ. CDR3 DNA: TGCGCCAGCGGCCCATACAGGGCAGATACGCAGTATTTT. Translated, it gives CASGPYRADTQYF.

A remark on this clonotype: The germline gene is not matched at one end of the junction; a read error may be the cause. The chain employs TRBV7-7 and TRBJ2-7, with TRBD2 matching over 9 bases. CDR1 is SSHAT and CDR2 is FNYEAQ in the germline V gene (reference sequence). This CDR3 spans 16 amino acids. The CDR3: CASSLGEAGGPYEQYF. Written as DNA, the CDR3 is TGTGCTAGCAGCTTAGGCGAAGCGGGAGGACCTTACGAGCAGTACTTC.

The V and J genes are TRBV6-6 and TRBJ2-5, with 9 nucleotides matching TRBD2. The CDR3 totals 16 residues. CDR1 MNHNY and CDR2 SVGAGI come from the germline V gene (reference sequence). Unmatched junction bases numbered 3, after V lost 0 bases and J lost 1 base. This CDR3 reads CASSYSGTSPQETQYF. CDR3 DNA: TGTGCCAGCAGTTACTCGGGGACTAGCCCCCAAGAGACCCAGTACTTC.

This clonotype was counted a few times. The CDR3 sequence is CASKIGPSSYNEQFF. For the CDR3, the DNA is TGTGCCAGTAAAATCGGGCCGAGCTCCTACAATGAGCAGTTCTTC. This chain uses TRBV19 with TRBJ2-1, with no clear D. Germline values: CDR1 LNHDA, CDR2 SQIVND (reference sequence). The germline V and J ends were trimmed by 7 bases and 0 bases, with 13 bases remaining between them. CDR3 size: 15 residues.

CDR3 nucleotides: TGTGCCAGCAGTCGGACATCCCAAGAGACCCAGTACTTC. Its translation: CASSRTSQETQYF. V usage is TRBV27 and J usage is TRBJ2-5; perhaps TRBD1 as D (5 bases). This CDR3 is 13 amino acids long. Germline V gives CDR1 MNHEY, CDR2 SMNVEV (reference sequence). V lost 5 bases and J 1 base, leaving 8 bases between the germline ends.

This clonotype showed up many times. This sequence joins TRBV6-2 or TRBV6-3 and TRBJ2-5, with TRBD1 identical over 7 bases. Germline V gene sequence: CDR1 MNHEY, CDR2 SVGEGT. J lost 2 bases, V lost 6 bases, and 9 bases had no gene match. CDR3 length: 15 amino acids. CDR3 sequence (DNA): TGTGCCAGCAGGACCGACAGGGTCAATCAAGAGACCCAGTACTTC. Encoded protein: CASRTDRVNQETQYF.

In this sample, this clonotype turned up many times. Sequence at one end of the junction differs from germline and may be a read error. The chain uses TRBV5-1 and TRBJ1-2; TRBD1 aligns across 8 bases. The germline V gene has CDR1 SGHRS and CDR2 YFSETQ. The CDR3 has 14 amino acids. CDR3 DNA sequence: TGCGCCAGCAGTTTGGGACAGGTATTATCTGGCTACACCTTC. Residues: CASSLGQVLSGYTF.

This clonotype was detected ten times or more. The chain carries TRBV28 and TRBJ2-3; 8 bases are shared with TRBD2. Germline CDR1 is MDHEN and CDR2 is SYDVKM. V shed 5 bases, J shed 6 bases, and the junction held 19 bases outside the gene matches. The CDR3 has 18 residues. This CDR3 is CASSVAEREIAGRDTQYF. The CDR3 DNA reads as TGTGCCAGCAGTGTAGCTGAGCGGGAGATTGCGGGAAGGGATACGCAGTATTTT.

At least ten counts were recorded for this clonotype. The rearrangement uses TRBV6-1 and TRBJ2-7; no definite D call. Germline CDR1 is MNHNS and CDR2 is SASEGT. CDR3 length: 12 residues. Trimming took 6 bases from V and 0 from J, leaving 6 bases between them. CDR3 DNA sequence: TGTGCCAGCAGCCAAGACTCCTACGAGCAGTACTTC. Its protein product is CASSQDSYEQYF.